This T cell receptor beta chain stems from a study of blood T cell repertoires in COVID-19. Overall study: COVID-19 samples, acute and convalescent, were from the United States, Italy and Spain. Sources were T cells, B-cell-depleted T cells, or PBMCs; the material itself was cDNA or gDNA.

This CDR3 is 18 amino acids long. V was clipped by 4 bases and J by 5 bases, with 27 bases between them. CDR1 and CDR2 from the germline V gene are SGHVS and FQNEAQ. Profiling relied on immunoSEQ multiplex PCR, and the TCRdb table lists in-frame clones only, not all of them. The table includes approximately 220,000 clones, over 70% detected once. The sample taken for sequencing was peripheral blood. The chain employs TRBV7-8 and TRBJ2-7, with D hard to call. This receptor was taken from a woman between 50 and 59 years old with acute or convalescent COVID-19. This CDR3 is CASSSATRPRYRWDEQYF. The CDR3 bases are TGTGCCAGCAGCTCCGCGACACGGCCACGATACCGATGGGACGAGCAGTACTTC.